The 14 T cell receptor beta chains in this list originate from one sample, sequenced in a study of T cells in Graves' hyperthyroidism and ophthalmopathy. TCR beta CDR3 region amplification was performed from RNA transcripts. Initially, a first-round RT-PCR of the TCR CDR3 employed the HTBI primer set. Via MiXCR, TCRdb re-called the multiplex PCR reads, giving one row per CDR3 protein. The data hold fewer than 550,000 distinct CDR3 sequences, with about 24% observed a single time. The sample comprised blood. The source of these receptors is a woman between 25 and 40 years old with Graves' ophthalmopathy.

This chain uses TRBV6-5 with TRBJ2-7; TRBD1 is a possible D gene (6 bases). V lost 0 bases, J lost 10 bases, and 13 bases lay in between. This CDR3 has 13 residues. From germline, CDR1 is MNHEY and CDR2 SVGAGI. As DNA, the CDR3 is TGTGCCAGCAGTTACTCGGGGGCCGTGGGTCAGTACTTC. Translating gives CASSYSGAVGQYF.

V is TRBV28 and J is TRBJ2-7, with 9 bases matching TRBD1. This CDR3 has 14 residues. Germline-derived CDR1 and CDR2 are MDHEN and SYDVKM. The J segment lost 4 bases and the V segment lost 4 bases, leaving 5 bases of the junction unmatched. CDR3 sequence reads: CASSSYRGLYEQYF. The CDR3, as DNA: TGTGCCAGCAGTTCATACAGGGGGCTTTACGAGCAGTACTTC.

This chain links TRBV6-1 with TRBJ1-2, with 7 bases that match TRBD1. The CDR3 is 12 residues long. V was pared by 8 bases and J by 8 bases, with 8 bases of the junction left unmatched. From germline, CDR1 is MNHNS and CDR2 SASEGT. The CDR3 nucleotides are TGTGCCAGCGCCAGACAGGGTTACGGCTACACCTTC. Translation gives CASARQGYGYTF.

In this sample, this clonotype turned up many times. V is TRBV6-1 and J is TRBJ1-2, with 10 bases fitting TRBD1. The germline gives CDR1 MNHNS, CDR2 SASEGT. This CDR3 has 12 residues. V shed 8 bases, J shed 6 bases, and the junction held 3 bases outside the gene matches. The CDR3, as DNA: TGTGCCAGCCGGGACAGGGGTAATGGCTACACCTTC. This translates into CASRDRGNGYTF.

The chain combines TRBV28 with TRBJ1-3; D remains unclear. The CDR3 is 14 residues long. V was cut by 5 bases and J by 5 bases, with 13 bases left in between. Per the germline V gene, CDR1 is MDHEN and CDR2 is SYDVKM. The CDR3 DNA follows: TGTGCCAGCAGTACTGCCCAGTCGCGAAACACCATATATTTT. It codes for CASSTAQSRNTIYF.

This clonotype was recorded many times. V and J are TRBV12-3 or TRBV12-4 and TRBJ1-1; TRBD1 aligns across 8 bases. Germline trimming cut 3 bases from V and 7 bases from J; bases unmatched to any gene: 7. The CDR3 runs to 14 residues. CDR3 protein: CASSLNQGANEAFF. The CDR3 nucleotides read TGTGCCAGCAGTTTGAACCAGGGGGCAAATGAAGCTTTCTTT.

This clonotype was found once. The chain's CDR3 is CASSGSGTGRYNSPLHF. Written as DNA, the CDR3 is TGTGCCAGCAGCGGATCCGGGACAGGGCGTTATAATTCACCCCTCCACTTT. The chain employs TRBV9 and TRBJ1-6; 9 bases map to TRBD1. CDR1 SGDLS and CDR2 YYNGEE come from the germline V gene. CDR3 size: 17 residues. After removal of 3 bases from V and 4 bases from J, the junction contained 8 bases not matched to a gene.

The chain links TRBV6-1 to TRBJ2-6; weak D call: TRBD2 (6 bases). With 7 bases removed from V and 5 bases from J, the gap between germline ends came to 18 bases. CDR1 MNHNS and CDR2 SASEGT come from the germline V gene. The CDR3 sequence is 16 residues long. CDR3 in DNA: TGTGCCAGCATAGAACGTAGCGGCTGGCGGGCCAACGTCCTGACTTTC. Its translation is CASIERSGWRANVLTF.

The chain is built from TRBV20-1 and TRBJ2-5; no firm D call. The germline V gene encodes CDR1 DFQATT and CDR2 SNEGSKA (reference sequence). CDR3 length: 12 amino acids. V gave up 6 bases and J gave up 4 bases, with 12 bases separating them. DNA for the CDR3: TGCAGTGCCCCTATGGTAGCAGAGACCCAGTACTTC. It yields the protein CSAPMVAETQYF.

This clonotype was picked up many times. The V gene is TRBV2, the J gene TRBJ1-5; no reliable D call. The CDR3 totals 14 residues. CDR1 is SNHLY and CDR2 is FYNNEI in the germline V gene. Trimming shortened V by 0 bases and J by 7 bases, and 10 bases separated the two germline ends. The CDR3 region has the DNA TGTGCCAGCAGTGAAGCATCGGTTTTCCAGCCCCAGCATTTT. It yields the protein CASSEASVFQPQHF.

This clonotype was seen at least ten times. The J gene is TRBJ1-5, the V gene TRBV13; TRBD1 matches at 10 bases. CDR1 is PRHDT, CDR2 FYEKMQ, per germline (reference sequence). CDR3 length: 16 residues. V shed 0 bases, J shed 2 bases, and the junction held 1 base outside the gene matches. The CDR3 DNA sequence: TGTGCCAGCAGCTTAGGGACAGGGGGCGGCAATCAGCCCCAGCATTTT. This encodes CASSLGTGGGNQPQHF.

To note about this clonotype: One junction end does not reproduce the germline sequence, and a read error may be involved. The chain combines TRBV6-1 with TRBJ2-5, with a possible D match to TRBD1 (8 bases). From germline, CDR1 is MNHNS and CDR2 SASEGT. The CDR3 spans 14 residues. This CDR3 reads CAGRPTGGGETQYF. The CDR3 bases are TGTGCCGGCAGACCCACAGGGGGAGGGGAGACCCAGTACTTC.

This clonotype was observed a handful of times. The genes are TRBV10-3 and TRBJ2-5; tentative D call: TRBD1 (5 bases). This CDR3 contains 15 residues. V was cut by 6 bases and J by 5 bases, with 19 bases left in between. Germline CDR1 ENHRY, CDR2 SYGVKD. The CDR3 DNA sequence: TGTGCCATCAGCCGAGACAGCGCCGTCGGGGAGACCCAGTACTTC. This sequence encodes CAISRDSAVGETQYF.

This clonotype has a count of ten or more. The V call is TRBV6-9, the J call TRBJ1-5; 7 bases agree with TRBD1. V gave up 6 bases and J gave up 1 base; unmatched junction bases: 6. The V gene's germline CDR1 is MNHGY and CDR2 SVAAGI. The CDR3 spans 15 residues. The CDR3 loop reads CASRSRDRSNQPQHF. CDR3 coding DNA: TGTGCCAGCAGGTCCCGGGACAGAAGCAATCAGCCCCAGCATTTT.